This T cell receptor (beta chain) was sequenced during a study of blood T cells in healthy people across ages. A second PCR, run for roughly 7 to 11 cycles, used a sample-barcoded 5' primer plus a J-beta primer mix. TCRdb redid the calling of the 5' RACE reads with MiXCR, one entry per CDR3 protein. The sample includes more than 650,000 distinct CDR3 sequences, over 20% of them seen just once. There are 15 residues in the CDR3. V gave up 3 bases and J gave up 0 bases, with 10 bases separating them. CDR1 is MNHEY, CDR2 SMNVEV, per germline (reference sequence). In this sample, this clonotype turned up a few times.

The rearrangement links TRBV27 to TRBJ2-3, with TRBD2 as a possible D gene (5 bases). The TCR sequence derives from a man between 70 and 80 years old in good health. The specimen sequenced was blood. The CDR3 DNA is TGTGCCAGCAGTTTGGAGGCGGTTAGCACAGATACGCAGTATTTT. This translates into CASSLEAVSTDTQYF.